This T cell receptor (beta chain) is from a study of CD8+CD57+ T cells in acquired aplastic anemia. Profiling of TCR beta VDJ combinations and CDR3 sequences used genomic DNA as template. TCRdb reprocessed the reads with MiXCR, giving one entry per CDR3 protein. The table records 250,000 to 300,000 distinct CDR3 sequences, around three fifths of them present only once. Patients chosen for sequencing had shown CD8+CD57+ cell expansion by flow cytometry. Specimen: sorted CD4+, CD8+, or CD8+CD57+ T cells (not recorded which) from PBMCs. The source of this sequence is a human donor with aplastic anemia.

The CDR3 bases are TGTGCCAGCAGCTTAGGGGGGAGCACCGCATACGAGCAGTACTTC. The encoded protein is CASSLGGSTAYEQYF. This chain links TRBV7-9 with TRBJ2-7; perhaps D is TRBD1 or TRBD2 (5 bases each). Trimming removed 1 base from V and 4 bases from J, with 14 bases in between. The germline CDR1 and CDR2 sequences are SEHNR and FQNEAQ (reference sequence). CDR3 length: 15 residues.